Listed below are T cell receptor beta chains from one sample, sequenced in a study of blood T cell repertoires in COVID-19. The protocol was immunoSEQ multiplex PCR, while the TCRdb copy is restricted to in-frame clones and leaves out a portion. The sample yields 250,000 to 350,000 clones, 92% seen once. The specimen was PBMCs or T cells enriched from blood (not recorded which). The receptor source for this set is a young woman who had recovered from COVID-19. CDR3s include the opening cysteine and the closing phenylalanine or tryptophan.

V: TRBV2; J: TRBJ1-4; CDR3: CASSHRGRNEKLFF
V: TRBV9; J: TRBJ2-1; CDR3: CASSATPGLAGGGYNEQFF
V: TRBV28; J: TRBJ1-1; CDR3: CASSFGREALF
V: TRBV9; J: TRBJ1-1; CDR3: CASSARVVADGTEAFF
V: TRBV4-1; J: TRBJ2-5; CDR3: CASSQVVETQYF
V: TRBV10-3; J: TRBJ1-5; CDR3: CATSQQGGDQPQHF
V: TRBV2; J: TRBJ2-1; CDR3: CASTTRNEQFF
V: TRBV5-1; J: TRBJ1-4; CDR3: CASSFGGTGEKLFF
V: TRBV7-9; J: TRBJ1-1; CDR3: CASSFLPEAFF
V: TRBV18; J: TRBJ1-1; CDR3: CASSLGQGNTEAFF
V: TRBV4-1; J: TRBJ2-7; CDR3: CASSQRDRGGEQYF
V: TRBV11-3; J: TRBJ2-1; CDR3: CASKGQGPYNEQFF
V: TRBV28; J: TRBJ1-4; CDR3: CASSPHRGGEKLFF
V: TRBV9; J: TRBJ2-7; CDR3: CASSVQLAGGEQYF
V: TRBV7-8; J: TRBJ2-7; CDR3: CASSLGVLESDEQYF
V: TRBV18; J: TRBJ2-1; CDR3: CASLWQGRNEQFF
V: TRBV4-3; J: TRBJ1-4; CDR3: CASSWDRGDEKLFF
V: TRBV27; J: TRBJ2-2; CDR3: CASSLGRGRGTGELFF
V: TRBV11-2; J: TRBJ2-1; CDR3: CASRAVGGPYNEQFF
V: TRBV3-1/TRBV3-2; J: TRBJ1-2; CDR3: CASSQERRTYGYTF
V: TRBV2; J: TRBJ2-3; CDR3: CASSEALTPGRGINTQYF
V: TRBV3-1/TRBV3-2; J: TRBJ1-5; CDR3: CASSSQGNQPQHF
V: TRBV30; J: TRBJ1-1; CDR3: CAWSVRRDGGAFF
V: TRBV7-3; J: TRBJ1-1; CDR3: CASSLTRGLNTEAFF
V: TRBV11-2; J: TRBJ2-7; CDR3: CASSSPRRALSYEQYF
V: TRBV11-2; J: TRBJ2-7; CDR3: CAPGRTRSRPEQYF
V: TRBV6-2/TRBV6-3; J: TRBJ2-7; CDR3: CASSPPGGGAQEQYF
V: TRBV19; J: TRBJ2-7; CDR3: CASSLRVSSYEQYF
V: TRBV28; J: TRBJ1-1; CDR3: CASRKTGRGEAFF
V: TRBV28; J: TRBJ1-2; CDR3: CASRDRVHYGYTF
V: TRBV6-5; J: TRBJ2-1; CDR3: CASSYGDSVIYEQFF
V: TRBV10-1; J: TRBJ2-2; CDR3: CASRGTDSFTGELFF
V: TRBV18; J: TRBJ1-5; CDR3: CASSPSSQYSNQPQHF
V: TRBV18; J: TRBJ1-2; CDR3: CASSPPGQFYGYTF
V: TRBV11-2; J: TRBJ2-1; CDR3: CASRGQRGAYNEQFF
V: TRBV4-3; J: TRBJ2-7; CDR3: CASSQVVRDAAYEQYF
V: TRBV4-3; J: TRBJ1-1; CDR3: CASSHTAGQGNTEAFF
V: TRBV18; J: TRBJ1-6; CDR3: CASSPTEGVSPLHF
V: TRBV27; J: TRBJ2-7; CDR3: CASSSAGTASYEQYF
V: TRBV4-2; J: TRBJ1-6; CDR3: CASSQVGERRGNSPLHF
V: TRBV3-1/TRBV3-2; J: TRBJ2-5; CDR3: CASSHVAGAQETQYF
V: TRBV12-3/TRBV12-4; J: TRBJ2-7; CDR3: CASRARAYEQYF
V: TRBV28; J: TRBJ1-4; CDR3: CASSYETGPRGLFF
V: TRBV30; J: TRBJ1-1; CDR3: CAWAVSTEAFF
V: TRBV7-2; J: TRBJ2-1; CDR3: CASSFSLTSGSNEQFF
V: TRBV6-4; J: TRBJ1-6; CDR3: CASSSGGSHNSPLHF
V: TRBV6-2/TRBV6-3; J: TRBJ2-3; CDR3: CASSYLSGGPGTDTQYF
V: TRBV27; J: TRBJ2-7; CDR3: CASSFLQGAYEQYF
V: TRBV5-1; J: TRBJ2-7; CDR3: CASSLRASGTYEQYF
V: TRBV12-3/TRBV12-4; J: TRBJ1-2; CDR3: CASSLFGGYTF
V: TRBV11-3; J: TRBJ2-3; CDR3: CASSSHPGGGTDTQYF
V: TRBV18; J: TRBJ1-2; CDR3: CASSSGQAWSGYTF
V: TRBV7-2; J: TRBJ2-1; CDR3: CASSLAVGAPTYNEQFF
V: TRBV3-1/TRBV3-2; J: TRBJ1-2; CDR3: CASSPGQGMDGYTF
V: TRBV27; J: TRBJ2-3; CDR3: CASSLSSSGGADTQYF
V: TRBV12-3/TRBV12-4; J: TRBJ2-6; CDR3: CASESSGANVLTF
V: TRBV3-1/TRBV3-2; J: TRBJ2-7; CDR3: CASSQPFGLAGEREQYF
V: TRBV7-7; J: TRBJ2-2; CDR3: CASSYQGMGTGELFF
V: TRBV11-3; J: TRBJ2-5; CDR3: CASSLDGGYQETQYF
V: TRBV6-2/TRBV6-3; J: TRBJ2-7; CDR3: CASSYGWTGSYEQYF